This TCR beta chain appears in the sequencing data of a study of read filtering for tumor transcriptome and immune sequencing. Whole-study context: Among patients, some 17 were male and about 15 female, aged about 40 to 90 (mean approximately 60).

Molecular barcoded adaptors covering alpha/delta and beta/gamma chains were used on roughly 400 ng RNA. TCRdb reprocessed the reads via MiXCR and lists one record per CDR3 protein. The table lists around 65,000 distinct CDR3 sequences, approximately 18% of them singletons. This CDR3 spans 16 amino acids. Trimming took off 0 bases at V and 4 bases at J, with 15 bases between the two ends. Per the germline V gene, CDR1 is LNHDA and CDR2 is SQIVND (reference sequence). Many counts were recorded for this clonotype. The receptor's source is a donor aged 40 or over with multiple myeloma. Sequenced: a population of CD138-negative cells sorted from bone marrow. The chain employs TRBV19 and TRBJ2-5; D gene ambiguous. In nucleotides, the CDR3 is TGTGCCAGTAGTATAGATGTCCTCAGGAATGGAGAGACCCAGTACTTC. This gives the protein CASSIDVLRNGETQYF.